These 32 T cell receptor beta chains were sequenced from one sample in a study of Graves' ophthalmopathy and Graves' hyperthyroidism listed by TCRdb under 2018. Sequencing took place on an Illumina HiSeq 2000. For repertoire sequencing, TCR beta CDR3 regions were amplified from RNA transcripts. The first round of RT-PCR was done with HTBI primers and the Qiagen OneStep RT-PCR kit, and was followed by a second round of multiplex PCR, then size selection and purification. The public reads were quality trimmed at Q25 with fastp and then assembled into clones with MiXCR by TCRdb, keeping productive beta chains. Merged by CDR3 protein, the rows form single entries marked with the most common genes and DNA. The sample table lists approximately 640,000 distinct CDR3 sequences, about two fifths of them with a count of one. About 3.3% of the sample goes to the ten largest clones. Sequencing was performed on peripheral blood. The receptors were gathered from an adult man with Graves' ophthalmopathy.

Details on this clonotype: This may arise from a read error, as a much more abundant clone is one base away. The V call is TRBV15, the J call TRBJ2-7, with D maybe TRBD1 (5 bases). This CDR3 has 16 amino acids. CDR1 and CDR2 from the germline V gene are LNHNV and YYDKDF (reference sequence). Between the trimmed V and J ends, which lost 1 base and 6 bases, there was a span of 19 bases. CDR3 nucleotides: TGTGCCACCAGCAGAGTGCAGGGTCCCTTTGACTTCGAGCAGTACTTC. Protein: CATSRVQGPFDFEQYF. The full variable domain, its missing parts supplied by reference TRBV15 and TRBJ2-7, is DAMVIQNPRYQVTQFGKPVTLSCSQTLNHNVMYWYQQKSSQAPKLLFHYYDKDFNNEADTPDNFQSRRPNTSFCFLDIRSPGLGDTAMYLCATSRVQGPFDFEQYFGPGTRLTVT.

This clonotype has ten or more counts. The gene calls are TRBV9 and TRBJ1-2; unclear D gene. Germline V gives CDR1 SGDLS, CDR2 YYNGEE. Trimming removed 2 bases at V and 4 bases at J, with 15 bases between. This CDR3 is 15 amino acids long. The CDR3 DNA follows: TGTGCCAGCAGCGTCACAGAGGCGGGCTCCTATGGCTACACCTTC. Protein product: CASSVTEAGSYGYTF.

At least ten counts were recorded for this clonotype. The chain uses TRBV24-1 and TRBJ2-2; D possibly corresponds to TRBD2 (6 bases). The CDR3 runs to 13 residues. Between the trimmed V and J ends, which lost 10 bases and 2 bases, there was a span of 10 bases. Germline lookup yields CDR1 KGHDR and CDR2 SFDVKD. CDR3 region: CATRDSNTGELFF. The CDR3 DNA is TGTGCCACTCGGGACTCCAACACCGGGGAGCTGTTTTTT.

The CDR3 spells CSVDMPGGETQYF. The DNA for the CDR3 is TGCAGCGTTGATATGCCAGGGGGGGAGACCCAGTACTTC. The rearrangement uses TRBV29-1 and TRBJ2-5, with TRBD1 as a possible D gene (7 bases). The length of the CDR3 is 13 residues. Germline V gives CDR1 SQVTM, CDR2 ANQGSEA. The V gene lost 3 bases and the J gene lost 5 bases, with 13 bases spanning the gap.

This chain connects TRBV7-9 to TRBJ1-6; possible D gene TRBD1, 6 bases. Germline-derived CDR1 and CDR2 are SEHNR and FQNEAQ (reference sequence). V shed 0 bases and J shed 13 bases, with 13 bases lying between them. The CDR3 contains 14 residues. The CDR3 nucleotides are TGTGCCAGCAGCTTAGCCCAGGGGAGTCAGCCCCTCCACTTT. This sequence encodes CASSLAQGSQPLHF.

The V call is TRBV20-1, the J call TRBJ1-4; TRBD1 agrees at 9 bases. The trim removed 2 bases at V and 5 bases at J, leaving 3 bases unmatched. The CDR3 is 14 residues long. The germline V gene has CDR1 DFQATT and CDR2 SNEGSKA (reference sequence). CDR3: CSARTGTGNEKLFF. DNA for the CDR3: TGCAGTGCTAGAACCGGGACAGGGAATGAAAAACTGTTTTTT.

This chain uses TRBV29-1 with TRBJ1-2; maybe TRBD1 (5 bases). The CDR3 extends over 13 amino acids. V was clipped by 8 bases and J by 4 bases, with 17 bases between them. The germline CDR1 and CDR2 sequences are SQVTM and ANQGSEA. The CDR3 DNA reads as TGCAGCTTACCTGGTTGGCAGGGCTATGGCTACACCTTC. It translates to CSLPGWQGYGYTF.

In the case of this clonotype: The CDR3 carries no conserved terminal phenylalanine or tryptophan, so it likely arises from a read error. The rearrangement joins TRBV4-3 to TRBJ2-5, with TRBD1 identical over 9 bases. Trimming cost V 4 bases and J 5 bases; bases outside gene matches: 8. The CDR3 has 15 residues. From germline, CDR1 is LGHNA and CDR2 YSLEER. CDR3: CASSRRDREVETQYL. CDR3 in DNA: TGCGCCAGCAGCCGACGGGACAGGGAGGTGGAGACCCAGTACCTC.

The V call is TRBV7-9, the J call TRBJ2-2; TRBD2 agrees at 8 bases. CDR3 length: 16 amino acids. V shed 3 bases, J shed 1 base, and the junction held 4 bases outside the gene matches. Germline V gene data show CDR1 as SEHNR and CDR2 as FQNEAQ (reference sequence). The CDR3 protein is CASSLISGVNTGELFF. The CDR3 DNA follows: TGTGCCAGCAGCTTGATTAGCGGGGTGAACACCGGGGAGCTGTTTTTT.

This clonotype was counted between two and nine times. The rearrangement joins TRBV6-1 to TRBJ2-2; D possibly corresponds to TRBD2 (6 bases). Trimming cost V 2 bases and J 7 bases, with 14 bases left between them. Per the germline V gene, CDR1 is MNHNS and CDR2 is SASEGT. CDR3 length: 15 amino acids. CDR3 sequence: CASSEQASESGELFF. CDR3 in DNA: TGTGCCAGCAGTGAACAGGCTAGCGAGAGCGGGGAGCTGTTTTTT.

The chain has TRBV20-1 and TRBJ2-7; D may be TRBD1 (5 bases). The germline V gene has CDR1 DFQATT and CDR2 SNEGSKA (reference sequence). The length of the CDR3 is 17 residues. Trimming shortened V by 1 base and J by 2 bases, and 21 bases separated the two germline ends. The CDR3 region is CSARAELTDSWAYEQYF. For the CDR3, the DNA is TGCAGTGCTAGAGCAGAGCTGACAGACTCTTGGGCCTACGAGCAGTACTTC.

The chain recombines TRBV29-1 with TRBJ2-7; 9 nucleotides line up with TRBD1. This CDR3 is built from 13 residues. CDR1 is SQVTM, CDR2 ANQGSEA, per germline. V trimming: 4 bases; J trimming: 6 bases; junction bases outside the gene matches: 7. CDR3 sequence: CSVVQGQGGEQYF. In DNA, the CDR3 is TGCAGCGTTGTTCAGGGACAGGGAGGCGAGCAGTACTTC.

The chain uses TRBV25-1 and TRBJ1-4; TRBD1 matches 9 bases. The germline V gene encodes CDR1 MGHDK and CDR2 SYGVNS. Germline trimming cut 4 bases from V and 8 bases from J; bases unmatched to any gene: 8. CDR3 length: 15 amino acids. CDR3 sequence reads: CASSVTGQGIEKLFF. CDR3 coding DNA: TGTGCCAGCAGTGTAACGGGACAGGGAATCGAAAAACTGTTTTTT.

This clonotype was detected only once. The gene calls are TRBV24-1 and TRBJ1-5; TRBD1 might be the D (5 bases). The CDR3 is made up of 12 amino acids. Trimming removed 12 bases at V and 0 bases at J, with 8 bases between. The germline V gene has CDR1 KGHDR and CDR2 SFDVKD. In nucleotides, the CDR3 is TGTGCCGGGGGACCTAGCAATCAGCCCCAGCATTTT. It is translated as CAGGPSNQPQHF.

This clonotype was detected many times. The rearrangement uses TRBV9 and TRBJ1-3; unclear D gene. The V end lost 4 bases, the J end lost 0 bases, and 14 bases lay between the germline ends. The CDR3 totals 16 residues. The germline CDR1 and CDR2 sequences are SGDLS and YYNGEE. As DNA, the CDR3 is TGTGCCAGCAGCCCGAGAGCTCAGAGCTCTGGAAACACCATATATTTT. This sequence encodes CASSPRAQSSGNTIYF.

The rearrangement links TRBV5-5 to TRBJ2-7; a weak D match, TRBD2 (6 bases). V lost 0 bases, J lost 5 bases, and 15 bases lay in between. Germline CDR1 is SGHKS and CDR2 is YYEKEE (reference sequence). The CDR3 consists of 15 residues. The CDR3 DNA reads TGTGCCAGCAGCTTGGCCTTTGGCGGGACTCACGAGCAGTACTTC. Residues: CASSLAFGGTHEQYF.

V gene TRBV9 combines with J gene TRBJ2-7; D is uncertain. Germline CDR1 SGDLS, CDR2 YYNGEE. V lost 2 bases to trimming and J lost 3 bases, with 18 bases between them. The CDR3 spans 16 residues. CDR3 nucleotide sequence: TGTGCCAGCAGCGTTGGGGTTGGGCAGGTTGTCTACGAGCAGTACTTC. It specifies CASSVGVGQVVYEQYF.

Many counts were recorded for this clonotype. The rearrangement joins TRBV11-2 to TRBJ2-5; 8 bases match TRBD1. J gave up 5 bases and V 5 bases, and 7 bases lay outside the gene matches. There are 14 residues in the CDR3. Per germline, CDR1 SGHAT and CDR2 FQNNGV. Written as DNA, the CDR3 is TGTGCCAGCAGCAAGGGACAGGTTGGGGAGACCCAGTACTTC. This codes for CASSKGQVGETQYF.

This clonotype came up many times. The J gene is TRBJ1-4, the V gene TRBV28, with 9 bases matching TRBD1. In germline, CDR1 is MDHEN, CDR2 SYDVKM. The V gene end was trimmed by 4 bases and the J gene end by 8 bases; junction bases not matched to a gene: 8. This CDR3 is 15 amino acids long. The CDR3 protein is CASSSLTGGQEKLFF. In DNA form, the CDR3 reads TGTGCCAGCAGTTCACTGACAGGGGGGCAAGAAAAACTGTTTTTT.

This clonotype was seen ten or more times. The J gene is TRBJ1-4, the V gene TRBV15; a weak D match, TRBD1 (6 bases). The CDR3 loop spans 16 amino acids. Germline V gene data show CDR1 as LNHNV and CDR2 as YYDKDF (reference sequence). The germline V and J ends were trimmed by 3 bases and 8 bases, with 19 bases remaining between them. CDR3 sequence reads: CATSRRPGHGPEKLFF. For the CDR3, the DNA is TGTGCCACCAGCAGGAGACCGGGACACGGTCCCGAAAAACTGTTTTTT.

The rearrangement joins TRBV19 to TRBJ1-2; D might be TRBD1 (5 bases). Germline CDR1 reads LNHDA; CDR2 reads SQIVND (reference sequence). The CDR3 spans 14 residues. Trimming stripped 5 bases from V and 10 bases from J, with 20 bases between. The CDR3 region has the DNA TGTGCCAGTAGTCCATACCTGGGACTAGCGGACTACACCTTC. Its translation: CASSPYLGLADYTF.

The V gene is TRBV6-5, the J gene TRBJ2-7; 10 bases match TRBD2. The CDR3 consists of 14 residues. Germline trimming cut 7 bases from V and 3 bases from J; bases unmatched to any gene: 6. Germline CDR1 MNHEY, CDR2 SVGAGI. This chain's CDR3 is CASMGAGGGYEQYF. The CDR3 DNA reads TGTGCCAGCATGGGAGCGGGAGGGGGCTACGAGCAGTACTTC.

Comments on this clonotype: A read error may explain this, as a much larger clone is one base away. V usage is TRBV5-1 and J usage is TRBJ2-7, with D possibly being TRBD1 (6 bases). CDR3 length: 14 residues. Trimming removed 4 bases at V and 4 bases at J, with 15 bases between. Germline values: CDR1 SGHRS, CDR2 YFSETQ. The CDR3 loop is CASSPGDGNYEQYF. CDR3 nucleotide sequence: TGCGCCAGCAGCCCAGGGGACGGCAATTACGAGCAGTACTTC. Based on the CDR3 plus reference TRBV5-1 and TRBJ2-7, the full variable domain is KAGVTQTPRYLIKTRGQQVTLSCSPISGHRSVSWYQQTPGQGLQFLFEYFSETQRNKGNFPGRFSGRQFSNSRSEMNVSTLELGDSALYLCASSPGDGNYEQYFGPGTRLTVT.

This clonotype was seen ten or more times. This chain connects TRBV4-1 to TRBJ1-3; possible D gene TRBD1, 5 bases. The CDR3 is made up of 16 amino acids. Germline V gives CDR1 MGHRA, CDR2 YSYEKL. Trimming stripped 6 bases from V and 1 base from J, with 16 bases between. This chain's CDR3 is CASSSPGRESGNTIYF. The CDR3 DNA reads as TGCGCCAGCAGTTCACCGGGACGGGAGTCTGGAAACACCATATATTTT.

The chain has TRBV11-1 and TRBJ2-7; 7 bases are a match to TRBD1. The CDR3 length is 13 residues. V lost 6 bases, J lost 3 bases, and 5 bases stayed unmatched. CDR1 is SGHAT, CDR2 FQDESV, per germline (reference sequence). The CDR3 nucleotides are TGTGCCAGCAGTGCTAGGACAGGCTACGAGCAGTACTTC. Translating it yields CASSARTGYEQYF.

The V gene is TRBV29-1, the J gene TRBJ2-7; TRBD2 matches at 7 bases. V gave up 4 bases and J gave up 6 bases; unmatched junction bases: 12. The germline CDR1 and CDR2 sequences are SQVTM and ANQGSEA. This CDR3 comprises 14 residues. The CDR3 nucleotides are TGCAGCGTTGGTCGGTTGGCGGGGGACTGCGAGCAGTACTTC. Translation gives CSVGRLAGDCEQYF.

The chain joins TRBV19 to TRBJ1-2, with a possible D match to TRBD1 (6 bases). Germline CDR1 and CDR2: LNHDA and SQIVND (reference sequence). Trimming stripped 9 bases from V and 4 bases from J, with 18 bases between. This CDR3 has 14 amino acids. The CDR3 loop reads CASRLTGGVYGYTF. In nucleotides, the CDR3 is TGTGCCAGCAGGCTGACGGGGGGCGTCTATGGCTACACCTTC.

This clonotype was seen at least ten times. The V and J genes are TRBV5-1 and TRBJ1-1, with D possibly matching TRBD1 (6 bases). Trimming removed 2 bases at V and 5 bases at J, with 22 bases between. Germline V gene lookup returns CDR1 SGHRS and CDR2 YFSETQ. CDR3 length: 17 residues. CDR3 coding DNA: TGCGCCAGCAGCTTACGGGGACACAGTCAATCAGAAACTGAAGCTTTCTTT. This sequence encodes CASSLRGHSQSETEAFF.

The chain is built from TRBV25-1 and TRBJ1-6; D not certain. Trimming left V 1 base short and J 10 bases short, with 5 bases between. This CDR3 comprises 12 residues. Germline V gives CDR1 MGHDK, CDR2 SYGVNS. The DNA for the CDR3 is TGTGCCAGCAGTGAATTCGGGTCACCCCTCCACTTT. Its translation: CASSEFGSPLHF.

This clonotype was seen repeatedly, ten times or more. The chain links TRBV7-8 to TRBJ1-1, with no clear D. The CDR3 covers 16 residues. V lost 5 bases, J lost 2 bases, and 18 bases lay in between. Germline values: CDR1 SGHVS, CDR2 FQNEAQ. The CDR3 loop reads CASSKGRALLNTEAFF. In DNA form, the CDR3 reads TGTGCCAGCAGCAAAGGTCGGGCGTTACTAAACACTGAAGCTTTCTTT.

The count of this clonotype is one. A single base separates this from a much larger clone, so it may be a read error. The chain recombines TRBV5-1 with TRBJ2-5; possible D gene TRBD1, 6 bases. Germline loops: CDR1 SGHRS, CDR2 YFSETQ. The CDR3 extends over 13 amino acids. The CDR3 is CANSPLQGSTQYF. The CDR3 DNA reads as TGCGCCAACAGCCCCTTGCAGGGGTCGACCCAGTACTTC.

This clonotype was detected ten times or more. The chain is built from TRBV2 and TRBJ2-7; perhaps TRBD1 as D (6 bases). Germline V gives CDR1 SNHLY, CDR2 FYNNEI. CDR3 length: 13 residues. Trimming shortened V by 7 bases and J by 6 bases, and 16 bases separated the two germline ends. In nucleotides, the CDR3 is TGTGCCAGCATGAGGTTACAGGGCAGCGAGCAGTACTTC. It codes for CASMRLQGSEQYF.